This paragraph covers one TCR beta chain sequence. This sample stems from a study of blood T cell repertoires in COVID-19. Study information: COVID-19 samples, acute and convalescent, were from the United States, Italy and Spain. PBMCs, B-cell-depleted T cells, or T cells provided the cDNA or gDNA that made up the material.

The CDR3 extends over 15 amino acids. Germline trimming cut 1 base from V and 0 bases from J; bases unmatched to any gene: 0. Germline assignment: CDR1 MNHNS and CDR2 SASEGT. The authors' processing: Cell counts per sample came from amplifying reference gene primers. TCRdb's table, derived via immunoSEQ multiplex PCR, lists solely in-frame clones and lacks some. Clonal size and the V and J genes are those of that table, whereas D and trimming came from the DNA. Altogether some 100,000 clones are present, roughly 79% being singletons, with the ten largest covering around 9.3%. The gene calls are TRBV6-1 and TRBJ2-1; 7 nucleotides match TRBD2. The TCR comes from a human donor in a cohort sampled during active COVID-19. The sequencing input was peripheral blood. CDR3 nucleotides: TGTGCCAGCAGTGAAGGACTAGCCTCCTACAATGAGCAGTTCTTC. Translation: CASSEGLASYNEQFF.